The 26 T cell receptor beta chains given below trace back to one sample, sequenced in a study of CXCR3-negative and CXCR3-positive naive CD8 T cells. General observations from the study: Against CXCR3-negative naive cells, CXCR3-positive naive cells showed more hydrophobic TRB CDR3s.

Their antigens are not known. Preparation of TRB cDNA libraries relied on 5' RACE carrying UMI labels. TCRdb processed the 5' RACE reads again and assigns one entry to each CDR3 protein, with no DNA. The sample's table shows roughly 60,000 distinct CDR3 sequences. Sequencing used naive CXCR3+ CD8+ T cells from blood. The subset was: CD45RO-CCR7+CD27+CD95- naive CD8+ T cells expressing CXCR3 (TNR3+). These TCRs come from a human donor in good health. Some clones in this sample may be carry-over from other donors' samples.

The J gene is TRBJ2-7, the V gene TRBV5-1; TCRdb's D call, TRBD2, is unchecked because there is no DNA. Germline V lookup: CDR1 SGHRS, CDR2 YFSETQ. The CDR3 spans 14 residues. This CDR3 is CASSSSGGSYEQYF.

This chain links TRBV19 with TRBJ1-2; with no DNA, the TCRdb D assignment of TRBD1 cannot be verified. Germline V gene sequence: CDR1 LNHDA, CDR2 SQIVND (reference sequence). This CDR3 region has 11 residues. CDR3 protein: CATRTGGGYTF.

The chain combines TRBV10-1 with TRBJ2-1; TCRdb gives TRBD2 as the D gene, but with no DNA this cannot be confirmed. The CDR3 consists of 13 residues. The V gene's germline CDR1 is WNHNN and CDR2 SYGVQD (reference sequence). CDR3 region: CAGHQRGVDEQFF.

The chain joins TRBV29-1 to TRBJ2-7; TCRdb names TRBD1, which stays unverified in the absence of DNA. CDR1 and CDR2 (germline): SQVTM, ANQGSEA. This CDR3 has 12 residues. The CDR3 reads CSATGVGNEQYF.

CDR3 loop: CSARRGLSYEQYF. The gene calls are TRBV29-1 and TRBJ2-7; TCRdb calls TRBD1, which cannot be checked without DNA. The CDR3 has 13 amino acids. The germline gives CDR1 SQVTM, CDR2 ANQGSEA.

The chain links TRBV28 to TRBJ2-2; the TCRdb call, TRBD1, lacks DNA for checking. CDR3 length: 16 amino acids. Per the germline V gene, CDR1 is MDHEN and CDR2 is SYDVKM. The CDR3 loop is CASSLTPSRGTGELFF.

The rearrangement links TRBV7-2 to TRBJ1-1. Germline V gene lookup returns CDR1 SGHTA and CDR2 FQGNSA. This CDR3 spans 14 amino acids. The CDR3 is CASSPILGITEAFF. Full variable domain (rest looked up from reference TRBV7-2 and TRBJ1-1): GAGVSQSPSNKVTEKGKDVELRCDPISGHTALYWYRQSLGQGLEFLIYFQGNSAPDKSGLPSDRFSAERTGGSVSTLTIQRTQQEDSAVYLCASSPILGITEAFFGQGTRLTVV.

The CDR3 is CSARDVQSDYGYTF. The chain employs TRBV20-1 and TRBJ1-2. Germline V gene data show CDR1 as DFQATT and CDR2 as SNEGSKA (reference sequence). The CDR3 contains 14 residues.

The V call is TRBV29-1, the J call TRBJ2-4; the D call of TRBD1 rests on TCRdb alone, since no DNA is present to check it. The CDR3 sequence is 14 residues long. CDR1 is SQVTM and CDR2 is ANQGSEA in the germline V gene. The CDR3 here is CSVSGRSSGNIQYF. Full variable domain (rest looked up from reference TRBV29-1 and TRBJ2-4): SAVISQKPSRDICQRGTSLTIQCQVDSQVTMMFWYRQQPGQSLTLIATANQGSEATYESGFVIDKFPISRPNLTFSTLTVSNMSPEDSSIYLCSVSGRSSGNIQYFGAGTRLSVL.

The J gene is TRBJ2-3, the V gene TRBV4-2; TCRdb names TRBD2, which stays unverified in the absence of DNA. The CDR3 runs to 14 residues. CDR1 LGHNA and CDR2 YNFKEQ come from the germline V gene. The CDR3 sequence is CASSHGTSLSSQYF.

The chain employs TRBV25-1 and TRBJ2-7; TCRdb outputs TRBD1, but without DNA this stays unchecked. CDR3 length equals 13 residues. Looked up from germline, CDR1 is MGHDK and CDR2 is SYGVNS. CDR3 residues: CASSGTGFHEQYF.

This chain uses TRBV29-1 with TRBJ2-7. Germline lookup yields CDR1 SQVTM and CDR2 ANQGSEA. The CDR3 is 12 amino acids. The CDR3: CSVADEAYEQYF.

The chain combines TRBV6-2 or TRBV6-3 with TRBJ2-7; the TCRdb D gene call, TRBD1, has no DNA to confirm it. This CDR3 is built from 13 residues. Germline CDR1 MNHEY, CDR2 SVGEGT. This CDR3 is CASSPGESYEQYF.

The chain employs TRBV28 and TRBJ1-5. CDR3 length equals 15 residues. CDR1 MDHEN and CDR2 SYDVKM come from the germline V gene. CDR3 protein: CASSFPGFSNQPQHF.

The chain joins TRBV4-3 to TRBJ2-1; the D call from TCRdb, TRBD2, cannot be confirmed without DNA. CDR1 and CDR2 from the germline V gene are LGHNA and YSLEER. This CDR3 is built from 16 residues. CDR3 amino acids: CASSQEDYSSYNEQFF.

The CDR3 is CASKTGRGYNEQFF. V is TRBV2 and J is TRBJ2-1; TCRdb lists TRBD1, though no DNA is available to test this call. Germline CDR1 is SNHLY and CDR2 is FYNNEI. The CDR3 has 14 amino acids.

The chain joins TRBV29-1 to TRBJ1-2; TCRdb selects TRBD1, and the lack of DNA leaves this call unchecked. Germline assignment: CDR1 SQVTM and CDR2 ANQGSEA. This CDR3 spans 17 amino acids. CDR3: CSVFPPRPATGVHGYTF.

The CDR3 loop is CASSQDGLNTEAFF. This chain links TRBV3-1 with TRBJ1-1. Germline loops: CDR1 LGHDT, CDR2 YNNKEL (reference sequence). There are 14 residues in the CDR3.

This chain uses TRBV14 with TRBJ1-2; the D call from TCRdb, TRBD1, cannot be confirmed without DNA. CDR1 is SGHDN, CDR2 FVKESK, per germline. This CDR3 contains 15 residues. CDR3 amino acids: CASTQNPWGAKGYTF.

V usage is TRBV28 and J usage is TRBJ2-7; TCRdb lists TRBD1, though no DNA is available to test this call. This CDR3 has 14 residues. Germline values: CDR1 MDHEN, CDR2 SYDVKM. CDR3 sequence: CASGPWQGKYEQYF. Full variable domain (rest looked up from reference TRBV28 and TRBJ2-7): DVKVTQSSRYLVKRTGEKVFLECVQDMDHENMFWYRQDPGLGLRLIYFSYDVKMKEKGDIPEGYSVSREKKERFSLILESASTNQTSMYLCASGPWQGKYEQYFGPGTRLTVT.

The V and J genes are TRBV28 and TRBJ1-5; TCRdb reports TRBD1, a call that lacks DNA to check it against. The V gene's germline CDR1 is MDHEN and CDR2 SYDVKM. The CDR3 totals 14 residues. The CDR3 region is CASSPRQGLQPQHF.

The chain links TRBV4-3 to TRBJ1-2. Germline loops: CDR1 LGHNA, CDR2 YSLEER. The CDR3 is 14 residues long. The CDR3 loop reads CASSQDLGLYGYTF.

The gene calls are TRBV6-4 and TRBJ2-2. Germline V gives CDR1 MRHNA, CDR2 SNTAGT. The length of the CDR3 is 13 residues. CDR3 sequence reads: CASSGENTGELFF.

The chain carries TRBV12-3 or TRBV12-4 and TRBJ2-4; TCRdb lists TRBD1, though no DNA is available to test this call. The CDR3 contains 14 residues. This CDR3 reads CASSLAGPGNIQYF.

The chain links TRBV6-2 or TRBV6-3 to TRBJ2-7; TCRdb indicates TRBD2, and absent DNA this call remains unverified. This CDR3 spans 14 amino acids. CDR1 MNHEY and CDR2 SVGEGT come from the germline V gene. The chain's CDR3 is CASSYLVIAGEQYF.

J is TRBJ2-7 and V is TRBV2; TCRdb gives TRBD1 as the D gene, but with no DNA this cannot be confirmed. The germline CDR1 and CDR2 sequences are SNHLY and FYNNEI. The CDR3 runs 15 residues. CDR3 loop: CASSEGPGHLYEQYF.